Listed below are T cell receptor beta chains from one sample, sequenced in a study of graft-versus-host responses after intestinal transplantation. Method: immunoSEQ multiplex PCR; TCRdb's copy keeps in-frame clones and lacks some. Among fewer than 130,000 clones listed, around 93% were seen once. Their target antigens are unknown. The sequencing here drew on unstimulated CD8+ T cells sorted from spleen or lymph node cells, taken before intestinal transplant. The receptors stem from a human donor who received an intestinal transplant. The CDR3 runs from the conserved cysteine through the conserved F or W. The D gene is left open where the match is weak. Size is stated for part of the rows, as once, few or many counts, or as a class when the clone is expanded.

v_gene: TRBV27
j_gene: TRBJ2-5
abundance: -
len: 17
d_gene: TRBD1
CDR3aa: CASSPDPTGKVEETQYF
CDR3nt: TGTGCCAGCAGTCCCGACCCGACAGGGAAGGTCGAAGAGACCCAGTACTTC

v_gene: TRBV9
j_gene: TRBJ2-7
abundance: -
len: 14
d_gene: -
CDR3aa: CASSVGRRESEQYF
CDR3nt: TGTGCCAGCAGCGTAGGTAGAAGGGAGAGCGAGCAGTACTTC

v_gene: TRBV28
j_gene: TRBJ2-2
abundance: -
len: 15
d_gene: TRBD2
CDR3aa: CASRIIAGDPGELFF
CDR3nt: TGTGCCAGCAGAATTATAGCGGGAGACCCCGGGGAGCTGTTTTTT

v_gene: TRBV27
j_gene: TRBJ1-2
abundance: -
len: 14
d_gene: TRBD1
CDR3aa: CASSYRGLDYGYTF
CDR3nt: TGTGCCAGCAGTTACAGGGGGTTGGATTATGGCTACACCTTC

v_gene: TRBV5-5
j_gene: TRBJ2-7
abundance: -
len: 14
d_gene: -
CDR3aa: CASSWGAGPDEQYF
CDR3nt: TGTGCCAGCAGCTGGGGGGCCGGACCCGACGAGCAGTACTTC

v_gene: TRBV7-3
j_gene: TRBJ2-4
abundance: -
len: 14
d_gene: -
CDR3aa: CASSLIGSGDIQYF
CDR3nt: TGTGCCAGCAGCTTAATTGGGTCCGGGGACATTCAGTACTTC

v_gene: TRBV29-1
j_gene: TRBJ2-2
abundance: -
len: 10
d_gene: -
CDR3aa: CSVVAGELFF
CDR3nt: TGCAGCGTTGTGGCCGGGGAGCTGTTTTTT

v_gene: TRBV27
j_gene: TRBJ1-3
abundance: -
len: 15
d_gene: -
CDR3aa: CASSPKGSWGNTIYF
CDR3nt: TGTGCCAGCAGCCCCAAGGGAAGTTGGGGAAACACCATATATTTT

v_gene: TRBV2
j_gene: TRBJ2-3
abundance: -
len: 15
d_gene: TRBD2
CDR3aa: CASSEEAGGTDTQYF
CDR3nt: TGTGCCAGCAGTGAAGAAGCGGGGGGCACAGATACGCAGTATTTT

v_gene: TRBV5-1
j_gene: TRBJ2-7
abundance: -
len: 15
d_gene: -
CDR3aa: CASSLSPGTSYEQYF
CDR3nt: TGCGCCAGCAGCCTATCCCCAGGGACTTCCTACGAGCAGTACTTC

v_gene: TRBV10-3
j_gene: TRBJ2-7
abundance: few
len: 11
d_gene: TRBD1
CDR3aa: CAMGQGYEQYF
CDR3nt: TGTGCCATGGGACAGGGCTACGAGCAGTACTTC

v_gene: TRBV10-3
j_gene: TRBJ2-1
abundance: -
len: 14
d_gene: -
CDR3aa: CAISEWGEDNEQFF
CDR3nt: TGTGCCATCAGTGAGTGGGGAGAAGACAATGAGCAGTTCTTC

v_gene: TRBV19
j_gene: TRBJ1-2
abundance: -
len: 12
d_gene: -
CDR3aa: CASGSGSAGYTF
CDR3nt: TGTGCCAGTGGGTCGGGGTCGGCTGGCTACACCTTC

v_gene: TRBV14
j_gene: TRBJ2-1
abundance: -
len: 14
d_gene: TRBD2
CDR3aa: CASSLRGRDNEQFF
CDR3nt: TGTGCCAGCAGCCTCCGGGGGAGGGATAATGAGCAGTTCTTC

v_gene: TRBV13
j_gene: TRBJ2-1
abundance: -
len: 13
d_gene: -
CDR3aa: CASRVGRYNEQFF
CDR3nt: TGTGCCAGCCGAGTGGGGAGGTACAATGAGCAGTTCTTC

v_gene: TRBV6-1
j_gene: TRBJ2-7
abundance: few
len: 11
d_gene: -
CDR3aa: CASSGTYEQYF
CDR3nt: TGTGCCAGCAGTGGAACCTACGAGCAGTACTTC

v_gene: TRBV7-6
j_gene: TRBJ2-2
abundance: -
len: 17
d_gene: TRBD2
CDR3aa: CASSPPGLAGDDGELFF
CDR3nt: TGTGCCAGCAGCCCACCGGGACTAGCGGGAGATGACGGGGAGCTGTTTTTT

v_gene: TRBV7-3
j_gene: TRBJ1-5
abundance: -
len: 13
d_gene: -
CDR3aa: CASSLGVNQPQHF
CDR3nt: TGTGCCAGCAGCCTGGGGGTGAATCAGCCCCAGCATTTT

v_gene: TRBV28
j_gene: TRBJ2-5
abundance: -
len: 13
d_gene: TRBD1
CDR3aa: CASSFVTGKAQYF
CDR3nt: TGTGCCAGCAGTTTCGTGACAGGGAAAGCCCAGTACTTC

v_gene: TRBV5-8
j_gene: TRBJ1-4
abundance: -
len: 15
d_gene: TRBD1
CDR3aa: CASSLLGQGREKLFF
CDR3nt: TGTGCCAGCAGCTTGCTGGGACAGGGCCGTGAAAAACTGTTTTTT

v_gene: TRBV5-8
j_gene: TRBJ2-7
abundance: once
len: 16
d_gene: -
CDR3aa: CASSLDKQERFYEQYF
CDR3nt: TGTGCCAGCAGCTTGGATAAGCAGGAGCGGTTCTACGAGCAGTACTTC

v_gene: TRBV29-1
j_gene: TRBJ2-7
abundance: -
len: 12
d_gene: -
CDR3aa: CSVSEAGYEQYF
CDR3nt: TGCAGCGTTTCCGAAGCGGGCTACGAGCAGTACTTC

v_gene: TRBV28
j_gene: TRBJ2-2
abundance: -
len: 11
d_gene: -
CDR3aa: CASSFPGELFF
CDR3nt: TGTGCCAGCAGTTTTCCCGGGGAGCTGTTTTTT

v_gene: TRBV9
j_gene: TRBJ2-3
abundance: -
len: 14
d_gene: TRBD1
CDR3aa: CASSVRGLTDTQYF
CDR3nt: TGTGCCAGCAGCGTTAGGGGGCTAACAGATACGCAGTATTTT

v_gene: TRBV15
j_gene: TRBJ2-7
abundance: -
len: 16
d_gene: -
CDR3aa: CATSRDPGGGYYEQYF
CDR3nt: TGTGCCACCAGCAGAGATCCTGGAGGGGGCTACTACGAGCAGTACTTC

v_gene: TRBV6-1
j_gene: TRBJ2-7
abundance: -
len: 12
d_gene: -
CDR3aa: CASSESGYEQYF
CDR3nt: TGTGCCAGCAGTGAATCGGGTTACGAGCAGTACTTC

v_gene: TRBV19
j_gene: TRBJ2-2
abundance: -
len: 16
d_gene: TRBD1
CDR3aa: CASSLRRTGGTGELFF
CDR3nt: TGTGCCAGTAGTCTTCGGCGGACAGGGGGCACCGGGGAGCTGTTTTTT

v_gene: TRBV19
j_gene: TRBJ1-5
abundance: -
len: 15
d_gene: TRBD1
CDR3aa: CASSVTGQTNQPQHF
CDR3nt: TGTGCCAGTAGTGTAACGGGACAGACAAATCAGCCCCAGCATTTT

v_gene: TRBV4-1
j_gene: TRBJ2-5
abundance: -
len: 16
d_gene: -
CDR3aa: CASSRVLAIEGETQYF
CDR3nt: TGCGCCAGCAGCCGGGTTCTAGCGATCGAGGGAGAGACCCAGTACTTC

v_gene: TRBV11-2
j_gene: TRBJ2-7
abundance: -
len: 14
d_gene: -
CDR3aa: CASSLDPIWYEQYF
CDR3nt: TGTGCCAGCAGCTTAGATCCCATTTGGTACGAGCAGTACTTC

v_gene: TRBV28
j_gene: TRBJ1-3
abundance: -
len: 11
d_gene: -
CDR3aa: CASSARNTIYF
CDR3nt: TGTGCCAGCAGTGCTCGAAACACCATATATTTT

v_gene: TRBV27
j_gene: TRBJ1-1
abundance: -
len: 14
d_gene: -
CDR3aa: CASSLNPGGTEAFF
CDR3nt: TGTGCCAGCAGCCTCAACCCCGGAGGCACTGAAGCTTTCTTT

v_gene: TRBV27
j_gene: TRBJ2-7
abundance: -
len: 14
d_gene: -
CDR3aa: CASSLRGRGYEQYF
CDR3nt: TGTGCCAGCAGTTTAAGGGGGCGGGGCTACGAGCAGTACTTC

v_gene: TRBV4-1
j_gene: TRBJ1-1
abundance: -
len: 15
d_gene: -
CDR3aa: CASTLGGGAHTEAFF
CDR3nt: TGCGCCAGCACCTTAGGGGGAGGGGCACACACTGAAGCTTTCTTT

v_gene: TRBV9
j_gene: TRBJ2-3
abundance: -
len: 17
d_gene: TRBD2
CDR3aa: CASSPSGLAGITDTQYF
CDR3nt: TGTGCCAGCAGCCCTTCTGGACTAGCGGGGATCACAGATACGCAGTATTTT

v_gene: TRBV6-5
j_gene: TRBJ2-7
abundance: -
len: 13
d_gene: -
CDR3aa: CASSYSTGYEQYF
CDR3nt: TGTGCCAGCAGTTATTCCACAGGGTACGAGCAGTACTTC

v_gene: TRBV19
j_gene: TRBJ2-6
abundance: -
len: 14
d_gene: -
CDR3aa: CASRHGSGANVLTF
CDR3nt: TGTGCCAGTAGGCATGGATCTGGGGCCAACGTCCTGACTTTC

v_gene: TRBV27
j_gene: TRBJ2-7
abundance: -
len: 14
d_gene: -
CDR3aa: CASSLAGSPYEQYF
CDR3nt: TGTGCCAGCAGTTTAGCAGGGTCCCCCTACGAGCAGTACTTC

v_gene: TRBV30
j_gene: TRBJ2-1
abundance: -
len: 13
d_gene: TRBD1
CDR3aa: CAWSVAGGNEQFF
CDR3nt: TGTGCCTGGAGTGTGGCAGGGGGCAATGAGCAGTTCTTC